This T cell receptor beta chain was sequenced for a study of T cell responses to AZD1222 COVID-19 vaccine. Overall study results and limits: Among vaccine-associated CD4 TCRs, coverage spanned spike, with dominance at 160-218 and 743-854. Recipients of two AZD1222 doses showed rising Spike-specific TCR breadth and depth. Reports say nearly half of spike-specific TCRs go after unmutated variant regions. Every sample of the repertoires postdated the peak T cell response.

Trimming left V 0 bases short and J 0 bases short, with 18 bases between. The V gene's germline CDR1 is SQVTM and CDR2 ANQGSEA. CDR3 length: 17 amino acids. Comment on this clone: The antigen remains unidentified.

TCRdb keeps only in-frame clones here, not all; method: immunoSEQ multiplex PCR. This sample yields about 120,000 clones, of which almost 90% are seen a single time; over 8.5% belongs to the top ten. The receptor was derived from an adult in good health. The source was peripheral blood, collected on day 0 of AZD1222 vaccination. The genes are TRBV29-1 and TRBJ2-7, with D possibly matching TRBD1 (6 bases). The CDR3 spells CSVEDQSSGQSSYEQYF. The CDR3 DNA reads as TGCAGCGTTGAAGATCAAAGTTCAGGACAGAGCTCCTACGAGCAGTACTTC.